This TCR beta chain derives from a study of human T cells and chemical hapten exposure. Whole-study results and caveats: Given that the donors had alopecia, their immune response may differ from that seen in healthy people. Following DPC sensitization, TCRs present above 1 in 1000 frequency showed no change.

TCRdb analysed the RACE reads with MiXCR anew, one entry per CDR3 protein. The sample includes tens of thousands of distinct CDR3 sequences, roughly 10% of them seen just once. Time point defined: pre-sensitization, week 0. Stated treatment: therapeutic diphenylcyclopropenone sensitization with weekly scalp DPC. In this sample, this clonotype turned up a few times. The antigen is unknown. Germline and junction disagree at one end, which may indicate a read error. CDR1 and CDR2 from the germline V gene are SGHTA and FQGNSA. CDR3 size: 14 residues. The sample in question was whole blood, obtained in connection with sensitization to the hapten diphenylcyclopropenone (DPC). The sequence was collected from a man aged 35-49 years with alopecia areata. Some clones in this sample may be carry-over from other donors' samples. The genes are TRBV7-2 and TRBJ1-5, with unresolved D. The CDR3 loop is CASSLAGGNQPQLF. The CDR3 nucleotides are TGTGCCAGCAGCTTAGCGGGCGGTAATCAGCCCCAGCTTTTT.